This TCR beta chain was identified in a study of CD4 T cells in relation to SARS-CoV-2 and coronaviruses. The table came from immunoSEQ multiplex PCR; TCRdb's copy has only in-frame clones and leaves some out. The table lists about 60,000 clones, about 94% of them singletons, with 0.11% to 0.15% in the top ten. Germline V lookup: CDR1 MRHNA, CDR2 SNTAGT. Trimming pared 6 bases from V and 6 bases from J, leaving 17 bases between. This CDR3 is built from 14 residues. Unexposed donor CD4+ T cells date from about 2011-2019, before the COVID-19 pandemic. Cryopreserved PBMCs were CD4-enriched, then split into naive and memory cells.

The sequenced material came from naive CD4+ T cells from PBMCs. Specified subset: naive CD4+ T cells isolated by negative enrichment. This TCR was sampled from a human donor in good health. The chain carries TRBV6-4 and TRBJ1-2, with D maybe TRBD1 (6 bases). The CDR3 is CASRGGSRGDGYTF. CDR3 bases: TGTGCCAGCAGGGGGGGCTCCCGAGGCGATGGCTACACCTTC.